Shown below are 7 T cell receptor beta chains from a single sample sequenced in a study of T cell responses to AZD1222 COVID-19 vaccine. TCRdb's table, derived via immunoSEQ multiplex PCR, lists solely in-frame clones and lacks some. The sample includes tens of thousands of clones, more than 75% seen only once; the top ten take 9% to 14%. The source material was peripheral blood, sampled 28 days after the second AZD1222 dose. The receptors come from an adult who received the AZD1222 COVID-19 vaccine.

The genes are TRBV19 and TRBJ1-1; the D is unclear. CDR1 is LNHDA, CDR2 SQIVND, per germline (reference sequence). V lost 5 bases to trimming and J lost 4 bases, with 14 bases between them. This CDR3 has 14 amino acids. CDR3: CASSPSRVPTEAFF. CDR3 nucleotide sequence: TGTGCCAGTAGTCCTAGCCGGGTCCCCACTGAAGCTTTCTTT.

This chain joins TRBV27 and TRBJ2-1; D call uncertain. V was shortened by 1 base and J by 6 bases, with 10 bases between the two germline ends. CDR1 is MNHEY, CDR2 SMNVEV, per germline (reference sequence). The CDR3 contains 14 residues. For the CDR3, the DNA is TGTGCCAGCAGTTTATTAAGTCGAGGCAATGAGCAGTTCTTC. Translated: CASSLLSRGNEQFF.

This chain uses TRBV15 with TRBJ1-5; tentative D call: TRBD1 (5 bases). CDR3 length equals 14 residues. V was trimmed by 0 bases and J by 8 bases, leaving 11 bases between them. Looked up from germline, CDR1 is LNHNV and CDR2 is YYDKDF (reference sequence). The DNA of the CDR3 is TGTGCCACCAGCAGAGAGGGACGACCCGAGCCCCAGCATTTT. It translates to CATSREGRPEPQHF.

This sequence joins TRBV7-9 and TRBJ2-7; TRBD2 agrees at 10 bases. In germline, CDR1 is SEHNR, CDR2 FQNEAQ (reference sequence). This CDR3 region has 14 residues. The J segment lost 3 bases and the V segment lost 4 bases, leaving 3 bases of the junction unmatched. The CDR3 DNA reads as TGTGCCAGCAGCTCCATAGCGGGAGGCTACGAGCAGTACTTC. Encoded protein: CASSSIAGGYEQYF.

V is TRBV6-4 and J is TRBJ2-1; D may be TRBD1 (6 bases). Germline V gives CDR1 MRHNA, CDR2 SNTAGT. This CDR3 has 16 residues. The ends were cut back, 6 bases at V and 0 bases at J, with 15 bases in the middle. The CDR3 nucleotides read TGTGCCAGCAGGGCTACAGGGTCAGTCTCCTACAATGAGCAGTTCTTC. Amino acids: CASRATGSVSYNEQFF.

The chain recombines TRBV11-1 with TRBJ2-3; TRBD2 matches at 8 bases. Per germline, CDR1 SGHAT and CDR2 FQDESV (reference sequence). This CDR3 is 15 amino acids long. Unmatched junction bases numbered 7, after V lost 5 bases and J lost 3 bases. As DNA, the CDR3 is TGTGCCAGCAGCCCCGGACTAGCCCGGACAGATACGCAGTATTTT. Encoded protein: CASSPGLARTDTQYF.

A single count supports this clone. This chain connects TRBV24-1 to TRBJ1-2; D perhaps matches TRBD1 (6 bases). This CDR3 comprises 15 residues. Looked up from germline, CDR1 is KGHDR and CDR2 is SFDVKD. Trimming removed 9 bases from V and 0 bases from J, with 16 bases in between. For the CDR3, the DNA is TGTGCCACCGAGGACCCCGACAGGCCTAACTATGGCTACACCTTC. Translating gives CATEDPDRPNYGYTF.